These T cell receptor beta chains were read from a single sample in a study of T cells in localized non-small cell lung cancer. Libraries were prepared by immunoSEQ multiplex PCR; TCRdb keeps only in-frame clonotypes and omits some of them. The data contain fewer than 40,000 clones, 88% of them singletons. Sequences were derived from peripheral blood mononuclear cells, sampled before any cancer treatment. All receptors derive from a woman between 40 and 69 years old with stage III lung adenocarcinoma. CDR3s include the opening cysteine and the closing phenylalanine or tryptophan. Rows give clone size only sometimes, using once, few, many, or a class for an expanded clone.

abundance: NA
len: 18
j_gene: TRBJ2-5
v_gene: TRBV2
CDR3aa: CASSELGRFGDPKETQYF

abundance: NA
len: 15
j_gene: TRBJ2-7
v_gene: TRBV18
CDR3aa: CASSPGRGGLSEQYF

abundance: NA
len: 16
j_gene: TRBJ2-7
v_gene: TRBV4-2
CDR3aa: CASSPPGASGNYEQYF

abundance: NA
len: 15
j_gene: TRBJ2-2
v_gene: TRBV19
CDR3aa: CASSIRWGNTGELFF

abundance: NA
len: 13
j_gene: TRBJ2-3
v_gene: TRBV4-2
CDR3aa: CASSQEGWDTQYF

abundance: NA
len: 15
j_gene: TRBJ1-4
v_gene: TRBV9
CDR3aa: CASSVTGGEREKLFF

abundance: NA
len: 14
j_gene: TRBJ1-2
v_gene: TRBV6-1
CDR3aa: CASSPGGDGYGYTF

abundance: NA
len: 16
j_gene: TRBJ2-2
v_gene: TRBV7-6
CDR3aa: CASSFSRGRGTGELFF

abundance: NA
len: 14
j_gene: TRBJ1-1
v_gene: TRBV7-8
CDR3aa: CASSLDRLNTEAFF

abundance: NA
len: 11
j_gene: TRBJ2-3
v_gene: TRBV6-5
CDR3aa: CASSFVDTQYF

abundance: NA
len: 11
j_gene: TRBJ1-1
v_gene: TRBV4-1
CDR3aa: CASIQGVRAFF

abundance: NA
len: 12
j_gene: TRBJ2-3
v_gene: TRBV10-1
CDR3aa: CASSGGHLEQYF

abundance: NA
len: 14
j_gene: TRBJ2-3
v_gene: TRBV19
CDR3aa: CASSSRGGADTQYF

abundance: NA
len: 18
j_gene: TRBJ2-5
v_gene: TRBV15
CDR3aa: CATSRDLLASGVQETQYF

abundance: NA
len: 13
j_gene: TRBJ1-2
v_gene: TRBV30
CDR3aa: CAWSVQGDYGYTF

abundance: NA
len: 14
j_gene: TRBJ1-4
v_gene: TRBV18
CDR3aa: CASSPGGISEKLFF

abundance: NA
len: 18
j_gene: TRBJ1-2
v_gene: TRBV19
CDR3aa: CASRPMPGQGEIASGYTF

abundance: once
len: 15
j_gene: TRBJ2-6
v_gene: TRBV5-6
CDR3aa: CASSFETPGANVLTF

abundance: NA
len: 16
j_gene: TRBJ2-4
v_gene: TRBV5-4
CDR3aa: CASTPTGQGGKNIQYF

abundance: NA
len: 17
j_gene: TRBJ2-1
v_gene: TRBV15
CDR3aa: CATSRDRGTRGGREQFF

abundance: few
len: 12
j_gene: TRBJ2-5
v_gene: TRBV6-1
CDR3aa: CASSRGEETQYF

abundance: NA
len: 13
j_gene: TRBJ1-1
v_gene: TRBV27
CDR3aa: CASSFWGETEAFF